The 2 T cell receptor beta chains given below trace back to one sample, sequenced in a study of T cells after yellow fever vaccination. MiXCR was run by TCRdb on the 5' RACE reads, yielding one entry per CDR3 protein. The profile shows roughly 330,000 distinct CDR3 sequences, around 6.8% of them singletons. Sequences were derived from PBMCs, sampled roughly 46 days after the first yellow fever vaccination. Every receptor here comes from a young man who received the YFV17D yellow fever vaccine.

In DNA form, the CDR3 reads TGCAGTGCTAGACTCCCCCTTTTCTATGGCTACACCTTC. Translating gives CSARLPLFYGYTF. The chain has TRBV20-1 and TRBJ1-2; D is unclear. The V end lost 2 bases, the J end lost 4 bases, and 11 bases lay between the germline ends. CDR3 length: 13 residues. CDR1 is DFQATT, CDR2 SNEGSKA, per germline (reference sequence).

In this sample, this clonotype turned up many times. CDR3: CAWKQILAMNTEAFF. The DNA of the CDR3 is TGTGCCTGGAAACAGATCCTAGCTATGAACACTGAAGCTTTCTTT. The genes are TRBV30 and TRBJ1-1; D not resolved. CDR3 length: 15 amino acids. V lost 4 bases and J lost 0, with 15 bases in between. CDR1 GTSNPN and CDR2 SVGIG come from the germline V gene (reference sequence).